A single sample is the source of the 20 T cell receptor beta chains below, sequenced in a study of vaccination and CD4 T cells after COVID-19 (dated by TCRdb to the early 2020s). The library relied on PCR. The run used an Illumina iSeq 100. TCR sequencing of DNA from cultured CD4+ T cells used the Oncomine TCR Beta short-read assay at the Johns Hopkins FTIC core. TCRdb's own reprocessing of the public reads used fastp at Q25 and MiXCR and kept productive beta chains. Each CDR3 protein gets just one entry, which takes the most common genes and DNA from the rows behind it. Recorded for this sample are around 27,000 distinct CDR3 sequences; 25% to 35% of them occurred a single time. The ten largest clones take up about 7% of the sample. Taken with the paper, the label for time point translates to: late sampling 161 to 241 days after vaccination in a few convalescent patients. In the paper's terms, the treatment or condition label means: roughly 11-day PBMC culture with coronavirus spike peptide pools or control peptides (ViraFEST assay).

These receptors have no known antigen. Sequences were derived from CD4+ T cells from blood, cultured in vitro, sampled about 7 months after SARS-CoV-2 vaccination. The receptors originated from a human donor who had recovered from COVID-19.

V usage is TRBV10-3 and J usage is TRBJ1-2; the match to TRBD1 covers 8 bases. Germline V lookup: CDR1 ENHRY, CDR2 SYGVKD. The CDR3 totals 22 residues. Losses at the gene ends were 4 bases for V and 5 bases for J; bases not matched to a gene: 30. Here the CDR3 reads CAISARSGAGGVRSQTVYGYTF. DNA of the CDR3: TGTGCCATCAGTGCGCGGTCGGGGGCAGGGGGCGTAAGAAGCCAAACTGTATATGGCTACACCTTC.

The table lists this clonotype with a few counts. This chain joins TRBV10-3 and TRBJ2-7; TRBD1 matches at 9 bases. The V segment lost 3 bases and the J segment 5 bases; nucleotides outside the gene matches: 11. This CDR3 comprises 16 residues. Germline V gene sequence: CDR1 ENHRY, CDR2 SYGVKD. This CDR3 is CAISDPSGTGSHEQYF. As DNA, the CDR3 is TGTGCCATCAGTGACCCAAGCGGGACAGGGAGCCACGAGCAGTACTTC.

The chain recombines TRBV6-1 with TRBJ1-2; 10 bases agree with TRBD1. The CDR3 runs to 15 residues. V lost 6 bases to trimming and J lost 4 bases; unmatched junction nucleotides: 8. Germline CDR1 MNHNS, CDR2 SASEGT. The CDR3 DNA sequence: TGTGCCAGCAGGGCACCGACAGGGGGCCCCTATGGCTACACCTTC. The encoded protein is CASRAPTGGPYGYTF.

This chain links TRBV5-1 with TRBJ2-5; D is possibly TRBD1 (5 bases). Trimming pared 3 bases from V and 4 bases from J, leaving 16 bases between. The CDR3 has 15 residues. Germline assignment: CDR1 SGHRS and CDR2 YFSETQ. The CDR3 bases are TGCGCCAGCAGCTCAGGCCGGATAGGGGCAGAGACCCAGTACTTC. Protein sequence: CASSSGRIGAETQYF.

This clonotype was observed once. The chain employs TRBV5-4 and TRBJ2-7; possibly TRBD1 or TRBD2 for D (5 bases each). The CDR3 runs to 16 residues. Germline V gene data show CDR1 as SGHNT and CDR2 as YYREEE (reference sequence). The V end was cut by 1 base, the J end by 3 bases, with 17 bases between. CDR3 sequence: CASSLYSRGRGYEQYF. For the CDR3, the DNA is TGTGCCAGCAGCTTGTACTCGAGGGGAAGGGGCTACGAGCAGTACTTC.

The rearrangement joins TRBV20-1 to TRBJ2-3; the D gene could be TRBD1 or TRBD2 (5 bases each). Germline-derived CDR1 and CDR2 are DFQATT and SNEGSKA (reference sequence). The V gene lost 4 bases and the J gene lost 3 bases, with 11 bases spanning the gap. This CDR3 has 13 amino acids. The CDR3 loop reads CSATGTTTDTQYF. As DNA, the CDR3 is TGCAGTGCTACCGGGACCACAACAGATACGCAGTATTTT.

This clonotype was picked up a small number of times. DNA for the CDR3: TGTGCCAGCAGCTTACGGACAGGGTCCCAAGAGACCCAGTACTTC. Amino acids: CASSLRTGSQETQYF. The chain links TRBV7-9 to TRBJ2-5, with 8 bases that match TRBD1. This CDR3 has 15 amino acids. V dropped 2 bases and J dropped 1; count of bases not matched to a gene: 3. Germline values: CDR1 SEHNR, CDR2 FQNEAQ (reference sequence).

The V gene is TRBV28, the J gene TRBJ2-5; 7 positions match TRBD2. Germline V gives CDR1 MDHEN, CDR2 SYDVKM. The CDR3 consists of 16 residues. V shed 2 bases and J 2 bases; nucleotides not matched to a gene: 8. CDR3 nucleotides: TGTGCCAGCAGTTTAATTGGGCTAGCGGAACAAGAGACCCAGTACTTC. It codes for CASSLIGLAEQETQYF.

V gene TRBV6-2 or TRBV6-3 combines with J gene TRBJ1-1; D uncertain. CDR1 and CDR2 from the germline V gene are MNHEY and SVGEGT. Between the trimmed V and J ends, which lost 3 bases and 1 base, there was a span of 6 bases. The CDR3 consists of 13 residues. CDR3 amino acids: CASSYLANTEAFF. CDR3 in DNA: TGTGCCAGCAGTTATCTGGCGAACACTGAAGCTTTCTTT.

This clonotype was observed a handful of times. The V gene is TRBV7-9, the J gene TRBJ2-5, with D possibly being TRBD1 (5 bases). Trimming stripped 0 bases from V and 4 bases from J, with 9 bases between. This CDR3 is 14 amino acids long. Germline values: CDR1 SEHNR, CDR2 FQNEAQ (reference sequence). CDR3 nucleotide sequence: TGTGCCAGCAGCTTAGCATCGCAGGGAGAGACCCAGTACTTC. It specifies CASSLASQGETQYF.

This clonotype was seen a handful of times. CDR3: CASSRGGQGTMGYTF. DNA of the CDR3: TGTGCCAGTAGTCGTGGGGGACAAGGGACCATGGGCTACACCTTC. The chain carries TRBV19 and TRBJ1-2; TRBD1 is a possible D gene (6 bases). CDR1 and CDR2 from the germline V gene are LNHDA and SQIVND (reference sequence). This CDR3 comprises 15 residues. V lost 5 bases and J 8 bases, leaving 21 bases between the germline ends.

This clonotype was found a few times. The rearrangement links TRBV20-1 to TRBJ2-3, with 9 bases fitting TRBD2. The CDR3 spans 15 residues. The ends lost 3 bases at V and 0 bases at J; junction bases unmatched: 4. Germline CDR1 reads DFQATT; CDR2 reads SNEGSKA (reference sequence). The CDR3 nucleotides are TGCAGTGCTAGTGCAACTAGCGGGAGCACAGATACGCAGTATTTT. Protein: CSASATSGSTDTQYF.

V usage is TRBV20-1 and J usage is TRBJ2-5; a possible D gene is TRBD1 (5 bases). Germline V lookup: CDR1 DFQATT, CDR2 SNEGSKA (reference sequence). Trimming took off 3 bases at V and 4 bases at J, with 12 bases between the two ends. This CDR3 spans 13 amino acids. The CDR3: CSASSTRAETQYF. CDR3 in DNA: TGCAGTGCTAGTTCTACCAGGGCAGAGACCCAGTACTTC.

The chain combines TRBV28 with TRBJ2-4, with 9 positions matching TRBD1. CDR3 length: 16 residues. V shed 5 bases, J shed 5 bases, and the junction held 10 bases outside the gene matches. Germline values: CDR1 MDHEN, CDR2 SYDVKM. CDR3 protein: CASSRSDRGIENIQYF. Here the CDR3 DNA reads TGTGCCAGCAGTCGCAGTGACAGGGGGATCGAAAACATTCAGTACTTC. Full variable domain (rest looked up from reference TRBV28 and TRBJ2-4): DVKVTQSSRYLVKRTGEKVFLECVQDMDHENMFWYRQDPGLGLRLIYFSYDVKMKEKGDIPEGYSVSREKKERFSLILESASTNQTSMYLCASSRSDRGIENIQYFGAGTRLSVL.

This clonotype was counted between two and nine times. The CDR3 region has the DNA TGTGCCAGCAGTCCACGGAGGTTGGATTCAGGGGAGACCCAGTACTTC. It encodes CASSPRRLDSGETQYF. V is TRBV28 and J is TRBJ2-5; D is possibly TRBD1 or TRBD2 (5 bases each). Trimming removed 5 bases at V and 5 bases at J, with 21 bases between. Germline V gives CDR1 MDHEN, CDR2 SYDVKM. The CDR3 consists of 16 residues.

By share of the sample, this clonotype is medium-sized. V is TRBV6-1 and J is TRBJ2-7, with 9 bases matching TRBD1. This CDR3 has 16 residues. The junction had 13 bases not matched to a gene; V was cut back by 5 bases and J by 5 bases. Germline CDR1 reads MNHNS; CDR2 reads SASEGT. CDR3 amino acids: CASSRNRDRVANEQYF. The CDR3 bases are TGTGCCAGCAGTCGAAACCGGGACAGGGTAGCAAACGAGCAGTACTTC.

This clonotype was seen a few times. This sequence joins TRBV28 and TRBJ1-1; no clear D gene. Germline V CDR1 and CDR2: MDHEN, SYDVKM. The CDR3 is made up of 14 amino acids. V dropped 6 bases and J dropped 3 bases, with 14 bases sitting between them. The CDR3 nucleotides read TGTGCCAGCAGCCCGGCTCTGGGAGACACTGAAGCTTTCTTT. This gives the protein CASSPALGDTEAFF.

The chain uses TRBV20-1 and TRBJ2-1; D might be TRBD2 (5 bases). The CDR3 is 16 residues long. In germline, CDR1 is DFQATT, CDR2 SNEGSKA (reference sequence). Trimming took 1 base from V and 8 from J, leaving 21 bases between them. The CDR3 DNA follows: TGCAGTGCTAGAGGCGACTTGACGGGATTCTCCCATGAGCAGTTCTTC. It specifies CSARGDLTGFSHEQFF.

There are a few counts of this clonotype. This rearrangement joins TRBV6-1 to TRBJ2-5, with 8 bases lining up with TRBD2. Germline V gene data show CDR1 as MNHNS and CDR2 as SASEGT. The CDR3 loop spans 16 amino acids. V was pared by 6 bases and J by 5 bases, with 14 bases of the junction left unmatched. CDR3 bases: TGTGCCAGCAGCCCCCTAGGCGGGAGGTCTGTTGAGACCCAGTACTTC. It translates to CASSPLGGRSVETQYF.

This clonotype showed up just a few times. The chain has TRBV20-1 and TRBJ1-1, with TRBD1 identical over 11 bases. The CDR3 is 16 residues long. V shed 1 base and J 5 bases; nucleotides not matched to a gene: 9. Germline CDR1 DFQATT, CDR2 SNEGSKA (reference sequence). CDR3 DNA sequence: TGCAGTGCTAGAGCCCCCGCGGACAGGGGGCGGACTGAAGCTTTCTTT. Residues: CSARAPADRGRTEAFF.